Shown below are 3 T cell receptor beta chains from a single sample sequenced in a study of post-analysis software for immune sequencing data (dated by TCRdb to the mid-2010s). What the authors observed across the whole study: Patients showed significantly higher frequencies than controls for roughly five TRBV segments, among them TRBV5-6, TRBV5-1 and TRBV20-1.

Receptor libraries were prepared by PCR. TCRdb records Illumina HiSeq 2500 as the sequencer. To reduce PCR and sequencing biases, unique molecular identifiers were built into the TCR beta cDNA libraries. The public reads were run again by TCRdb, first through fastp at Q25 and then through MiXCR, and only productive beta chains were kept. Each CDR3 protein appears once, grouped with its most common genes and DNA. Present in this sample are 250,000 to 300,000 distinct CDR3 sequences, less than 40% of which were seen just once. The ten largest clones capture around 5.2% of the sample. Antigens for these TCRs are unknown. Sequenced input: blood. Every receptor here comes from a girl between 5 and 17 years old with multiple sclerosis.

The J gene is TRBJ2-7, the V gene TRBV11-2; 8 bases line up with TRBD1. Germline trimming cut 1 base from V and 1 base from J; bases unmatched to any gene: 3. CDR3 length: 15 amino acids. CDR1 SGHAT and CDR2 FQNNGV come from the germline V gene. The CDR3 nucleotides are TGTGCCAGCAGCTTAGTCGGGACAGGTTCCTACGAGCAGTACTTC. This gives the protein CASSLVGTGSYEQYF.

A remark on this clonotype: This may stem from a read error, because a much larger clone lies one nucleotide away. The rearrangement uses TRBV2 and TRBJ2-7; tentatively, D is TRBD1 (6 bases). Germline loops: CDR1 SNHLY, CDR2 FYNNEI. V lost 6 bases to trimming and J lost 7 bases, with 13 bases between them. CDR3 length equals 12 residues. The CDR3 bases are TGTGCCAGCAGGAGCGGACAGCATGAGCAGTACTTC. It translates to CASRSGQHEQYF.

The rearrangement uses TRBV11-2 and TRBJ2-1; 7 nucleotides match TRBD2. This CDR3 spans 17 amino acids. From germline, CDR1 is SGHAT and CDR2 FQNNGV. The J segment lost 7 bases and the V segment lost 0 bases, leaving 12 bases of the junction unmatched. CDR3 protein: CASSLEIRGGFYNEQFF. In DNA, the CDR3 is TGTGCCAGCAGCTTAGAAATCCGCGGGGGTTTTTATAATGAGCAGTTCTTC.